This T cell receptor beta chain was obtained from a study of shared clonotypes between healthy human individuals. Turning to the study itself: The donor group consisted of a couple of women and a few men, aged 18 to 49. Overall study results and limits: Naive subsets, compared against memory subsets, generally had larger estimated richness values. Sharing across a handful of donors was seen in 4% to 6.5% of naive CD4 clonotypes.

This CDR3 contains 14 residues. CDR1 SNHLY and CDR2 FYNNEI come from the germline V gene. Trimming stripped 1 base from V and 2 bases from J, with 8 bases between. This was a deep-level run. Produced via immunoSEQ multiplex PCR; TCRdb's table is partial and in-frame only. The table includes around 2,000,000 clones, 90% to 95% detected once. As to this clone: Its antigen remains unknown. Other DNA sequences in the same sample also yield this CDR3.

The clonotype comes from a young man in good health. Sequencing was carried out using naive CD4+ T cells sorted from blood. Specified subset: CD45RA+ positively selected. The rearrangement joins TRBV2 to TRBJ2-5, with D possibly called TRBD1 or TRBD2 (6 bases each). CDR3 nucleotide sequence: TGTGCCAGCAGTGAAGGAGGGGGGCAAGAGACCCAGTACTTC. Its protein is CASSEGGGQETQYF.